The T cell receptor (beta chain) under discussion was sequenced for a study of OX40 agonist ivuxolimab in advanced cancers. Study in general: The dose of intravenous ivuxolimab that patients received every 2 weeks ranged from 0.01 to 10 mg/kg.

Findings of the study overall: Among T cells, CD8+ cells averaged more expanded clones than CD4+ cells. Expanded peripheral T cells had an undetermined antigen specificity.

Patients were excluded for autoimmune disease history or systemic immunosuppression. This CDR3 region has 15 residues. V was clipped by 1 base and J by 5 bases, with 14 bases between them. CDR1 and CDR2 (germline): SNHLY, FYNNEI. Profiled with immunoSEQ multiplex PCR; TCRdb holds only in-frame clones, not every one. The top ten hold 2.5% to 4% of the sample, which has tens of thousands of clones, around four fifths seen once. This clone was seen more than once but under ten times. Its specificity is not known. The chain recombines TRBV2 with TRBJ2-5; D remains unclear. This sample comprised CD4+ or CD8+ T cells sorted from blood, obtained in a trial of the OX40 agonist ivuxolimab. The receptor comes from an adult with an advanced solid tumor such as melanoma, head and neck, liver or kidney cancer. The CDR3 region is CASSEGTVQRETQYF. The DNA of the CDR3 is TGTGCCAGCAGTGAAGGGACGGTCCAGAGGGAGACCCAGTACTTC.